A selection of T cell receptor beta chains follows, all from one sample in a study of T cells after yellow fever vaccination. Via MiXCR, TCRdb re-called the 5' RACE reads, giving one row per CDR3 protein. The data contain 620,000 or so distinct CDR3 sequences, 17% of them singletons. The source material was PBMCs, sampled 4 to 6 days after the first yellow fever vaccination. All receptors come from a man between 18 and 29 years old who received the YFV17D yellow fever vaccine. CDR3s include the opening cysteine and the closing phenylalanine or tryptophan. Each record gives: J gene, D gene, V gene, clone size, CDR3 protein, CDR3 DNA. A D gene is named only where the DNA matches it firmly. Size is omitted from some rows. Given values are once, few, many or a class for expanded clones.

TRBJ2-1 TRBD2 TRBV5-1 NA CASSLGLLAGGGYNEQFF TGCGCCAGCAGCTTGGGGTTACTAGCGGGGGGTGGCTACAATGAGCAGTTCTTC
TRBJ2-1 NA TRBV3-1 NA CASSQSPENEQFF TGTGCCAGCAGCCAGTCTCCGGAAAATGAGCAGTTCTTC
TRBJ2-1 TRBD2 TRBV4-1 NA CASSPRLAGGSYNEQFF TGCGCCAGCAGCCCGCGGCTAGCGGGGGGGAGCTACAATGAGCAGTTCTTC
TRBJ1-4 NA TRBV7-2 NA CASSLARGHSQKLFF TGTGCCAGCAGCTTAGCCCGGGGACATTCACAAAAACTGTTTTTT
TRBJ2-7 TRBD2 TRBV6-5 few CASSYSQAGGTYEQYF TGTGCCAGCAGTTACTCTCAAGCGGGGGGTACTTACGAGCAGTACTTC
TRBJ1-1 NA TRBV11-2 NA CASSLLGGAEAFF TGTGCCAGCAGCTTATTGGGGGGCGCTGAAGCTTTCTTT
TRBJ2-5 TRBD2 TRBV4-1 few CASSQEGASGAGETQYF TGCGCCAGCAGCCAAGAGGGGGCTAGCGGGGCGGGAGAGACCCAGTACTTC
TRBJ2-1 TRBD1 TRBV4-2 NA CASSQDGTGSYNEQFF TGTGCCAGCAGCCAAGACGGGACAGGGAGTTACAATGAGCAGTTCTTC
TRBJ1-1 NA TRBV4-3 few CASSQGRGNTEAFF TGCGCCAGCAGCCAGGGGAGGGGGAACACTGAAGCTTTCTTT
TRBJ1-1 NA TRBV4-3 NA CASSQMAGEWEALF TGCGCCAGCAGCCAGATGGCGGGTGAGTGGGAAGCTTTGTTT
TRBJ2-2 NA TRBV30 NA CAWSRGLGTGELFF TGTGCCTGGAGCAGGGGATTGGGGACCGGGGAGCTGTTTTTT